This T cell receptor (beta chain) originates from a study of blood T cells in healthy people across ages. Germline loops: CDR1 DFQATT, CDR2 SNEGSKA (reference sequence). The V end lost 3 bases, the J end lost 2 bases, and 10 bases lay between the germline ends. The CDR3 consists of 13 residues. As to this clonotype: Its antigen remains unidentified.

Study-wide findings and caveats: Without sorted subsets, naive and antigen-experienced compartments could not be conclusively compared. Significant beta diversity loss was already apparent by age roughly 43, declining roughly linearly. Estimates of total diversity, which came from one million sequenced T cells, were considered to be underestimates.

Through a sample-barcoded 5' primer and a J-beta primer mix, a second PCR was run for roughly 7 to 12 cycles. Each cDNA molecule was tagged by a template-switch adaptor that had 12 random nucleotides. TCRdb called the 5' RACE reads again in MiXCR, with one record for every CDR3 protein. The table has hundreds of thousands of distinct CDR3 sequences, 20% to 25% seen once; the top ten hold roughly 3.4%. The TCR originated in a man between 70 and 80 years old in good health. Sequenced material: blood. The V and J genes are TRBV20-1 and TRBJ1-1, with D possibly matching TRBD1 (5 bases). The CDR3 loop reads CSASAQGNTEAFF. The CDR3 DNA is TGCAGTGCTAGCGCCCAGGGCAACACTGAAGCTTTCTTT.